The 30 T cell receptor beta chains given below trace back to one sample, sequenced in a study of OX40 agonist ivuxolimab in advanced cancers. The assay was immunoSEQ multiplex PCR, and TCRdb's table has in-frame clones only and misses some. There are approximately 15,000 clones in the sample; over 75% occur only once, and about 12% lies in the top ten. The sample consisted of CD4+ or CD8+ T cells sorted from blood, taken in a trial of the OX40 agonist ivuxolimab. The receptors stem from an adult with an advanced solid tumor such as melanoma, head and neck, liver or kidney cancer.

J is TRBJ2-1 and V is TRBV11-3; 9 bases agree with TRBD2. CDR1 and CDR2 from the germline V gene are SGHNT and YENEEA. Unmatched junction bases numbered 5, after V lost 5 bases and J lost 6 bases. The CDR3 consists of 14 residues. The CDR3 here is CASSRREGPNEQFF. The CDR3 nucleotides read TGTGCCAGCAGCCGGCGGGAGGGCCCCAATGAGCAGTTCTTC.

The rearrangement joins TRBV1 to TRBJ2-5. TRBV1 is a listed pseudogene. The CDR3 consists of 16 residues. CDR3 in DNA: TGCACCAGCAGCCAAGATCTGTCCGGGGCGCGAGAGACCCAGTACTTC. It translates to CTSSQDLSGARETQYF.

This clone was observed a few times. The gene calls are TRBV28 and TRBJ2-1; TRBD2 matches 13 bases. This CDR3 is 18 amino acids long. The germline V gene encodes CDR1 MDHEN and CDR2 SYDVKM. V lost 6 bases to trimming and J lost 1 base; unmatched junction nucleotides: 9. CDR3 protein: CASSHGLAGEFSYNEQFF. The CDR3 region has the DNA TGTGCCAGCAGCCATGGACTAGCGGGAGAATTTTCCTACAATGAGCAGTTCTTC. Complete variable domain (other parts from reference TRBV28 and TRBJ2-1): DVKVTQSSRYLVKRTGEKVFLECVQDMDHENMFWYRQDPGLGLRLIYFSYDVKMKEKGDIPEGYSVSREKKERFSLILESASTNQTSMYLCASSHGLAGEFSYNEQFFGPGTRLTVL.

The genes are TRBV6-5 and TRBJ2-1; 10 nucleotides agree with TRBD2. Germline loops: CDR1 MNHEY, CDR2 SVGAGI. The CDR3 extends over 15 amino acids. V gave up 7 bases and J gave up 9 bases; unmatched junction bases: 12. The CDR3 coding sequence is TGTGCCAGCACAGGGCTAGCGGGAGATCGTAGTGAGCAGTTCTTC. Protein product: CASTGLAGDRSEQFF.

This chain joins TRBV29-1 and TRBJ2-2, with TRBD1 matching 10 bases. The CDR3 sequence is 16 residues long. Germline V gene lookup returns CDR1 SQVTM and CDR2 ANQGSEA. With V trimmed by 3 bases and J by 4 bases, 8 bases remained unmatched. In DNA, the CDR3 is TGCAGCGTTGAGGTAGACAGGGGGCGAAGCACCGGGGAGCTGTTTTTT. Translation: CSVEVDRGRSTGELFF.

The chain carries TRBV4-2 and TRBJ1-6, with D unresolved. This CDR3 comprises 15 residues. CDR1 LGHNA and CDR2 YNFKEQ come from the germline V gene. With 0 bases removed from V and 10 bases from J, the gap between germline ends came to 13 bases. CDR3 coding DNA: TGTGCCAGCAGCCAAGATCCTCTAGGAAGCTCACCCCTCCACTTT. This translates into CASSQDPLGSSPLHF.

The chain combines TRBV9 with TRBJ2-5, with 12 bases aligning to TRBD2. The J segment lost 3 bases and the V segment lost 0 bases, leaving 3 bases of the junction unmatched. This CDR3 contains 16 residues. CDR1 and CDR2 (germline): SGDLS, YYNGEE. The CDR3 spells CASSVAPSGREETQYF. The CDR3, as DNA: TGTGCCAGCAGCGTAGCGCCTAGCGGGAGGGAAGAGACCCAGTACTTC.

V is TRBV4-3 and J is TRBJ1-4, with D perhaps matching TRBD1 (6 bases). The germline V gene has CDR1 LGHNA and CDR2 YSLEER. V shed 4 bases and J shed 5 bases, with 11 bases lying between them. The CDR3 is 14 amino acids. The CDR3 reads CASSLNGQNEKLFF. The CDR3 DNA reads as TGCGCCAGCAGCCTAAATGGACAGAATGAAAAACTGTTTTTT.

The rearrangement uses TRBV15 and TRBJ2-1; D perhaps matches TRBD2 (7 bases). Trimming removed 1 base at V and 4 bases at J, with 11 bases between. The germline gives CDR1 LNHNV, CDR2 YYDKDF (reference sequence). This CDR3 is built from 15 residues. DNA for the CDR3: TGTGCCACCAGCAGAGGGGGGGGCGAATACAATGAGCAGTTCTTC. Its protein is CATSRGGGEYNEQFF.

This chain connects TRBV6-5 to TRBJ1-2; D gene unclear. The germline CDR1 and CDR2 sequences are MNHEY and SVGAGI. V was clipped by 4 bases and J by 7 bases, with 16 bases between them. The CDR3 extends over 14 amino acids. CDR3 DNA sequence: TGTGCCAGCAGTTCAGTTATGTCCTCTTTTGGCTACACCTTC. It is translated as CASSSVMSSFGYTF.

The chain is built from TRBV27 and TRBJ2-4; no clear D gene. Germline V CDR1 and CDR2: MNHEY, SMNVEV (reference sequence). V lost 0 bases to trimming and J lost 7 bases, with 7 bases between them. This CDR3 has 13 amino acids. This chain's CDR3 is CASSLSTGNIQYF. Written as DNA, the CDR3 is TGTGCCAGCAGTTTATCGACCGGCAACATTCAGTACTTC.

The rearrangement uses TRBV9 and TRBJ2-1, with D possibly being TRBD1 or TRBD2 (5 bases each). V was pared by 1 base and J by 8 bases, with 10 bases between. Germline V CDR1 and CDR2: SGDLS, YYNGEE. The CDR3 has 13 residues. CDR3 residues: CASSVRGVDEQFF. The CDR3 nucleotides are TGTGCCAGCAGCGTACGAGGGGTGGATGAGCAGTTCTTC.

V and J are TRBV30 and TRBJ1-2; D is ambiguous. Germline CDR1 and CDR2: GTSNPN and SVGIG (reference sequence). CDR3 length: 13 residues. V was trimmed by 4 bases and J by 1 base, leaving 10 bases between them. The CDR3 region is CAWIVGFNYGYTF. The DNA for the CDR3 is TGTGCCTGGATCGTCGGCTTTAACTATGGCTACACCTTC.

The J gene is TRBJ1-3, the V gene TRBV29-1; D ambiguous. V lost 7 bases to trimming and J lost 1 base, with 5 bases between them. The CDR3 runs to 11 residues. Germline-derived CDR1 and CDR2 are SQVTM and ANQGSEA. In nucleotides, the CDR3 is TGCAGCGCACTTTCTGGAAACACCATATATTTT. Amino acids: CSALSGNTIYF.

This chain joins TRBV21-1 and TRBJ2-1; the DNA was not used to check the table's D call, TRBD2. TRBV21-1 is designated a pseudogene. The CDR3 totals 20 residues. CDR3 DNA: TGTGCCAGCAGCAAAAGGGGCCTAGCGGGCGGGGGGTTGTCAGGGAATGAGCAGTTCTTC. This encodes CASSKRGLAGGGLSGNEQFF.

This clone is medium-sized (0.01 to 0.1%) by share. CDR3 in DNA: TGTGCCAGCAGTCTCTCGCGGAACACTGAAGCTTTCTTT. As protein: CASSLSRNTEAFF. The J gene is TRBJ1-1, the V gene TRBV6-6; D gene ambiguous. Germline CDR1 is MNHNY and CDR2 is SVGAGI (reference sequence). The CDR3 spans 13 residues. Trimming shortened V by 5 bases and J by 1 base, and 8 bases separated the two germline ends.

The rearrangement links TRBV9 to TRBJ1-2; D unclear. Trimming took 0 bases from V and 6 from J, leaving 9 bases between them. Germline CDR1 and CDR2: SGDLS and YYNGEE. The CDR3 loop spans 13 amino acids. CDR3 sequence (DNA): TGTGCCAGCAGCGTAGGAGGGCGCGATGGCTACACCTTC. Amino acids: CASSVGGRDGYTF.

CDR3 amino acids: CASSVGSSSYNEQFF. DNA for the CDR3: TGTGCCAGCAGCGTGGGATCGAGCTCCTACAATGAGCAGTTCTTC. The V gene is TRBV9, the J gene TRBJ2-1; unclear D gene. This CDR3 has 15 residues. V was shortened by 2 bases and J by 0 bases, with 9 bases between the two germline ends. CDR1 is SGDLS and CDR2 is YYNGEE in the germline V gene.

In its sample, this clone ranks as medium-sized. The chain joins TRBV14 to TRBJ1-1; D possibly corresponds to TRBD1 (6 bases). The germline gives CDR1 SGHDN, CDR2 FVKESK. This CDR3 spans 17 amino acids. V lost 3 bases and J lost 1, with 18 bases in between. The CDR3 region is CASSQRGSGSGNTEAFF. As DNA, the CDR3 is TGTGCCAGCAGCCAGAGGGGGAGCGGGTCAGGGAACACTGAAGCTTTCTTT.

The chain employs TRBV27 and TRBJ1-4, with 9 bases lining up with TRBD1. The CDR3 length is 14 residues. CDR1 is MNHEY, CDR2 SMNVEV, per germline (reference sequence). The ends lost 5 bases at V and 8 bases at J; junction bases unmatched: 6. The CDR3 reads CASSETGGGEKLFF. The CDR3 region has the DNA TGTGCCAGCAGTGAAACAGGGGGCGGAGAAAAACTGTTTTTT.

CDR3 protein: CASSRGQAGYEQYF. The CDR3 DNA reads TGTGCCAGTAGTAGGGGACAGGCGGGCTACGAGCAGTACTTC. This chain uses TRBV19 with TRBJ2-7; TRBD1 matches at 8 bases. Germline CDR1 is LNHDA and CDR2 is SQIVND (reference sequence). The CDR3 totals 14 residues. The J segment lost 3 bases and the V segment lost 4 bases, leaving 5 bases of the junction unmatched.

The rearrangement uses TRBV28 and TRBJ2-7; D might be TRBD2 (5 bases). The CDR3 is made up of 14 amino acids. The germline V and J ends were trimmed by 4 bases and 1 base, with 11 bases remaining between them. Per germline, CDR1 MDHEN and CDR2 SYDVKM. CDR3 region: CASSWRGSSYEQYF. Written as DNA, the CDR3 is TGTGCCAGCAGTTGGAGAGGGTCATCCTACGAGCAGTACTTC. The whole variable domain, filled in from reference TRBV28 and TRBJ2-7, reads DVKVTQSSRYLVKRTGEKVFLECVQDMDHENMFWYRQDPGLGLRLIYFSYDVKMKEKGDIPEGYSVSREKKERFSLILESASTNQTSMYLCASSWRGSSYEQYFGPGTRLTVT.

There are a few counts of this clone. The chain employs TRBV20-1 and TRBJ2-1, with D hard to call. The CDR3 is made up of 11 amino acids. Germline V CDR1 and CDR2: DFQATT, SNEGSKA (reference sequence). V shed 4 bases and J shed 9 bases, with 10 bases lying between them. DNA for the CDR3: TGCAGTGCTAACAAGGCTTTTGAGCAGTTCTTC. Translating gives CSANKAFEQFF.

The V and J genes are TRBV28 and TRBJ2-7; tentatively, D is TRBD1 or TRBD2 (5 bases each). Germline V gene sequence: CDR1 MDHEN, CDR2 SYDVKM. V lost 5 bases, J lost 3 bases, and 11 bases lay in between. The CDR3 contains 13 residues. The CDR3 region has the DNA TGTGCCAGCAGTCCGGGACGGATCTACGAGCAGTACTTC. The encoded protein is CASSPGRIYEQYF.

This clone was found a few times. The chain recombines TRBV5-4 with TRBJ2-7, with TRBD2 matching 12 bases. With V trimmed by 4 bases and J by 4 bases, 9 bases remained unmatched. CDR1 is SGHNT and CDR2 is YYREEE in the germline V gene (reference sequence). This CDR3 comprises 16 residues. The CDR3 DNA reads TGTGCCAGCAGCACAGAACTAGCGGGAGGTGCATACGAGCAGTACTTC. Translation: CASSTELAGGAYEQYF.

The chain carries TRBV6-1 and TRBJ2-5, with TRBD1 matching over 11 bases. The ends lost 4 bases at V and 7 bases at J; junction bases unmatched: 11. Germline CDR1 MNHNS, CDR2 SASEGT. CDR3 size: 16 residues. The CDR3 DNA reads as TGTGCCAGCAGTGTCCGGGACAGGGGGTTAAAGGTGACCCAGTACTTC. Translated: CASSVRDRGLKVTQYF.

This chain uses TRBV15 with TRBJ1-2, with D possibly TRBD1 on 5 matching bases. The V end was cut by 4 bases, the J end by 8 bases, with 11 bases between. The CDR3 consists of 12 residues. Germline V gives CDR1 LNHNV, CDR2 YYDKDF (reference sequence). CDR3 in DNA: TGTGCCACCAGCATTGGGGGAGACGGCTACACCTTC. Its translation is CATSIGGDGYTF.

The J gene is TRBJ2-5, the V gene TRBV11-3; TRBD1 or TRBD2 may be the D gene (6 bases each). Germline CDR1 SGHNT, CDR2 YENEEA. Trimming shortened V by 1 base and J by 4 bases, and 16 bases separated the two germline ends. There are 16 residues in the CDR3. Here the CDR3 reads CASSLGDTRGLETQYF. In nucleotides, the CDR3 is TGTGCCAGCAGCTTAGGGGACACCCGGGGGCTAGAGACCCAGTACTTC.

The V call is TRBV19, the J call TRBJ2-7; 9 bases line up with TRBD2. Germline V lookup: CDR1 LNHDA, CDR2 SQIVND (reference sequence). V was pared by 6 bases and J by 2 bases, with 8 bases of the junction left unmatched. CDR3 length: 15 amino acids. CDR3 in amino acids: CASRTTAGGTYEQYF. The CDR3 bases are TGTGCCAGTAGAACGACAGCGGGAGGTACCTACGAGCAGTACTTC. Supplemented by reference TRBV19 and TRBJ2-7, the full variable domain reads DGGITQSPKYLFRKEGQNVTLSCEQNLNHDAMYWYRQDPGQGLRLIYYSQIVNDFQKGDIAEGYSVSREKKESFPLTVTSAQKNPTAFYLCASRTTAGGTYEQYFGPGTRLTVT.

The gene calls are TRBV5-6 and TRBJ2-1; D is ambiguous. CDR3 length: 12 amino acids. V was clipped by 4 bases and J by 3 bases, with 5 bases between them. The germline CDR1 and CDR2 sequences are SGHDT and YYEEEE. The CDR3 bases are TGTGCCAGCAGCCCCGGCTACAATGAGCAGTTCTTC. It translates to CASSPGYNEQFF.